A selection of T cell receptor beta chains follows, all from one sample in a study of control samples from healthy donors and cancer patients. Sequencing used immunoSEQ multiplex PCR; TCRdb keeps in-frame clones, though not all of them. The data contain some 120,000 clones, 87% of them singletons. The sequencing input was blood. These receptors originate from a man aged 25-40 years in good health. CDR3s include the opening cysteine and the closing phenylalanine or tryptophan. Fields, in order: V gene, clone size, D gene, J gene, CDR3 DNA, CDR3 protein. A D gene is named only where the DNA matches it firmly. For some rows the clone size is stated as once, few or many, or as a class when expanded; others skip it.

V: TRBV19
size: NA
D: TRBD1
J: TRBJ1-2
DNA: TGTGCCAGTGGGGGACAGAACTATGGCTACACCTTC
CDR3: CASGGQNYGYTF

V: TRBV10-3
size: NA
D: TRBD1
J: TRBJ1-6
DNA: TGTGCCATCAGTGAGTCCGGGACAGGGGGCGAGTCACCCCTCCACTTT
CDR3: CAISESGTGGESPLHF

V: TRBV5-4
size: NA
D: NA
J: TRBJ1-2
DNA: TGTGCCAGCAGTAACAGGGACGGAACTGACTACACCTTC
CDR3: CASSNRDGTDYTF

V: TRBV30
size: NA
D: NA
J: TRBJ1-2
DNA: TGTGCCTGGAGCGCCTATGGCTACACCTTC
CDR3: CAWSAYGYTF

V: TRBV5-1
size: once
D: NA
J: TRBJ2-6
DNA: TGCGCCAGCAGCTTGGACGACAGCTTCTCTGGGGCCAACGTCCTGACTTTC
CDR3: CASSLDDSFSGANVLTF

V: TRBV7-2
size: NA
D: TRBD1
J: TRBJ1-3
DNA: TGTGCCAGCAGCTGGACAGGGAGTTCTGGAAACACCATATATTTT
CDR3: CASSWTGSSGNTIYF

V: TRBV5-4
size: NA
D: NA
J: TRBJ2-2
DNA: TGTGCCAGCAGCCCGGCGGCCCGGGTGGGCGCCGGGGAGCTGTTTTTT
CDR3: CASSPAARVGAGELFF

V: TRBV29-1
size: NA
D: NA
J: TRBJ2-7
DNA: TGCAGCGTTGAAGCGGGCGTATCCGAGCAGTACTTC
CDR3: CSVEAGVSEQYF

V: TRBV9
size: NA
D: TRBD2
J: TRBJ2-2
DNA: TGTGCCAGCTCCGAACCAGCGGGGACCGGGGAGCTGTTTTTT
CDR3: CASSEPAGTGELFF

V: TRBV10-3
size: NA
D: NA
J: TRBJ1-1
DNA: TGTGCCACCAAGGGGAATACGATGAACACTGAAGCTTTCTTT
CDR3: CATKGNTMNTEAFF

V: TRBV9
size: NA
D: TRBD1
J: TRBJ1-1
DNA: TGTGCCAGCAGCGTCGGACACCAGGGGGACACTGAAGCTTTCTTT
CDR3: CASSVGHQGDTEAFF

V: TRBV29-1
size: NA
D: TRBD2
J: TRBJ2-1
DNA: TGCAGCGTTGGAGCTAGCGGGGGGGAAAGCTCCTACAATGAGCAGTTCTTC
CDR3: CSVGASGGESSYNEQFF

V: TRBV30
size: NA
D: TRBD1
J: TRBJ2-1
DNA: TGTGCCTGGACCGAGGGGACAGTGATAAACAATGAGCAGTTCTTC
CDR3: CAWTEGTVINNEQFF

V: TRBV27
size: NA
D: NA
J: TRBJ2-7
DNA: TGTGCCAGCAGTTTATCCCGGAGGGCGAAGGAGCAGTACTTC
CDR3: CASSLSRRAKEQYF